This T cell receptor beta chain was profiled in a study of T-cell reconstitution after alpha-beta-depleted transplantation in children. The CDR3 is made up of 14 amino acids. Germline trimming cut 7 bases from V and 4 bases from J; bases unmatched to any gene: 9. The germline gives CDR1 DFQATT, CDR2 SNEGSKA (reference sequence). This clonotype was seen only a few times. Unique molecular identifiers were incorporated when the TCRbeta library was constructed. TCRdb fed the PCR reads into MiXCR, producing one record per CDR3 protein. The sample contains 440,000 or so distinct CDR3 sequences, under 13% of which appear only once.

The sequence was obtained from a human donor who donated a stem cell graft to a child with acute myeloid leukemia. Sequenced material: PBMCs from the stem cell graft donor, taken from the stem cell graft. The J gene is TRBJ2-3, the V gene TRBV20-1, with TRBD2 identical over 9 bases. The CDR3, as DNA: TGCAGTGGGAGCGGGACTAGCTTGGCAGATACGCAGTATTTT. It is translated as CSGSGTSLADTQYF.